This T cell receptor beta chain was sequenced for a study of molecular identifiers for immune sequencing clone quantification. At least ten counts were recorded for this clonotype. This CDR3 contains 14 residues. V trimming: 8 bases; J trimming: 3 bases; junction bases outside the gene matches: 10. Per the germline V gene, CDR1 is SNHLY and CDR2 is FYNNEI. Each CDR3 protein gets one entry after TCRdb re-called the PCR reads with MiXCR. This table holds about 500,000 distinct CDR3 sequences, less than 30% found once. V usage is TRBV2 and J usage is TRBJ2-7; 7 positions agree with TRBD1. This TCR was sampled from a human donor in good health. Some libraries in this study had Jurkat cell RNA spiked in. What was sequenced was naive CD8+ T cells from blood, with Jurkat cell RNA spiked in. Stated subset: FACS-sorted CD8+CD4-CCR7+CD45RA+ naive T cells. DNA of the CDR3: TGTGCCAGCTCGAGGGGGCCCCTACACTACGAGCAGTACTTC. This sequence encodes CASSRGPLHYEQYF.